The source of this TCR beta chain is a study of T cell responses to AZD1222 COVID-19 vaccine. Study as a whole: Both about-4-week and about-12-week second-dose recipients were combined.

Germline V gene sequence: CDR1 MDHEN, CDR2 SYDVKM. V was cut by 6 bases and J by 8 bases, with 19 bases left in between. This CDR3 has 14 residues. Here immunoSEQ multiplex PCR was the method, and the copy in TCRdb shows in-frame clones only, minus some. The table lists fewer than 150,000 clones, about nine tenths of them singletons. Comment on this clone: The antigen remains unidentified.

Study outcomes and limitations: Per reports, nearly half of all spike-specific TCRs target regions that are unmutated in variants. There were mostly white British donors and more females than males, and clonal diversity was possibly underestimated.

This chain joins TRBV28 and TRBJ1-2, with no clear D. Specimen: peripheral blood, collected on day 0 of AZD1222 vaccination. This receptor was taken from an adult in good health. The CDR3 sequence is CASRWVGQVIGYTF. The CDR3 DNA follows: TGTGCCAGCAGATGGGTTGGGCAGGTAATCGGCTACACCTTC.